This T cell receptor beta chain was captured in a study of molecular identifiers for immune sequencing clone quantification. A single count supports this clonotype. Each CDR3 protein gets one entry after TCRdb re-called the PCR reads with MiXCR. The sample contains more than 550,000 distinct CDR3 sequences, roughly 23% of which appear only once. Input material: naive CD8+ T cells from blood, with Jurkat cell RNA spiked in. Described subset: FACS-sorted CD8+CD4-CCR7+CD45RA+ naive T cells. The sequence was collected from a human donor in good health. Some libraries in this study had Jurkat cell RNA spiked in.

The CDR3 loop is CASSYPGLAHETQYF. The CDR3 DNA sequence: TGTGCCAGCAGTTACCCGGGACTAGCACACGAGACCCAGTACTTC. The chain uses TRBV6-2 or TRBV6-3 and TRBJ2-5, with 9 nucleotides matching TRBD2. Per the germline V gene, CDR1 is MNHEY and CDR2 is SVGEGT. The V segment lost 2 bases and the J segment 5 bases; nucleotides outside the gene matches: 6. The CDR3 extends over 15 amino acids.